Listed below are T cell receptor beta chains from one sample, sequenced in a study of T cell changes during pregnancy in multiple sclerosis. Assay: immunoSEQ multiplex PCR; the TCRdb copy retains only in-frame clones and omits some. The sample has under 45,000 clones, 70% to 90% seen once. Sequencing used CD8+ T cells from peripheral blood mononuclear cells, obtained in the first trimester of pregnancy. The receptor source for this set is a female donor with multiple sclerosis, enrolled in a pregnancy study. CDR3s include the opening cysteine and the closing phenylalanine or tryptophan. D genes are given only for firm matches. Size is stated for part of the rows, as once, few or many counts, or as a class when the clone is expanded.

d_gene: NA
j_gene: TRBJ2-5
abundance: once
v_gene: TRBV7-9
CDR3aa: CASSQLLETQYF
CDR3nt: TGTGCCAGCAGTCAACTATTAGAGACCCAGTACTTC

d_gene: NA
j_gene: TRBJ2-5
abundance: NA
v_gene: TRBV6-1
CDR3aa: CASSEAPGLETQYF
CDR3nt: TGTGCCAGCAGTGAAGCGCCGGGGTTGGAGACCCAGTACTTC

d_gene: NA
j_gene: TRBJ2-7
abundance: NA
v_gene: TRBV7-3
CDR3aa: CASSPAAGSSYEQYF
CDR3nt: TGTGCCAGCAGCCCCGCGGCGGGGAGCTCCTACGAGCAGTACTTC

d_gene: NA
j_gene: TRBJ1-2
abundance: NA
v_gene: TRBV27
CDR3aa: CASSVGGPPNYGYTF
CDR3nt: TGTGCCAGCAGTGTAGGGGGACCCCCTAACTATGGCTACACCTTC

d_gene: TRBD1
j_gene: TRBJ1-1
abundance: NA
v_gene: TRBV10-3
CDR3aa: CAATTGLNTEAFF
CDR3nt: TGTGCCGCCACGACAGGGCTGAACACTGAAGCTTTCTTT

d_gene: NA
j_gene: TRBJ1-2
abundance: few
v_gene: TRBV7-9
CDR3aa: CASSFLFRGADGYTF
CDR3nt: TGTGCCAGCAGCTTTCTCTTCAGGGGAGCCGATGGCTACACCTTC

d_gene: NA
j_gene: TRBJ2-5
abundance: NA
v_gene: TRBV6-5
CDR3aa: CASISIEETQYF
CDR3nt: TGTGCCAGCATAAGCATTGAAGAGACCCAGTACTTC

d_gene: TRBD1
j_gene: TRBJ2-1
abundance: NA
v_gene: TRBV6-6
CDR3aa: CASSPGQGASYNEQFF
CDR3nt: TGTGCCAGCAGTCCTGGACAGGGGGCCTCCTACAATGAGCAGTTCTTC

d_gene: NA
j_gene: TRBJ1-2
abundance: NA
v_gene: TRBV6-6
CDR3aa: CASSYPSDGYGYTF
CDR3nt: TGTGCCAGCAGTTACCCCTCAGATGGCTATGGCTACACCTTC

d_gene: NA
j_gene: TRBJ2-7
abundance: NA
v_gene: TRBV11-2
CDR3aa: CASSLGSGNEQYF
CDR3nt: TGTGCCAGCAGCTTAGGCTCAGGGAACGAGCAGTACTTC

d_gene: NA
j_gene: TRBJ2-7
abundance: NA
v_gene: TRBV18
CDR3aa: CASSSAVRSLYEQYF
CDR3nt: TGTGCCAGCTCATCGGCGGTGAGGTCGCTCTACGAGCAGTACTTC

d_gene: TRBD1
j_gene: TRBJ1-5
abundance: NA
v_gene: TRBV7-6
CDR3aa: CASSGGTGGQPQHF
CDR3nt: TGTGCCAGCAGCGGGGGGACAGGGGGTCAGCCCCAGCATTTT

d_gene: TRBD2
j_gene: TRBJ2-1
abundance: NA
v_gene: TRBV4-3
CDR3aa: CASSQDPGTSGGPSSYNEQFF
CDR3nt: TGCGCCAGCAGCCAAGATCCCGGGACTAGCGGGGGCCCGAGCTCCTACAATGAGCAGTTCTTC

d_gene: NA
j_gene: TRBJ1-2
abundance: NA
v_gene: TRBV15
CDR3aa: CATSRTRGGLNYGYTF
CDR3nt: TGTGCCACCAGCAGGACGAGGGGGGGTTTAAACTATGGCTACACCTTC

d_gene: NA
j_gene: TRBJ1-5
abundance: few
v_gene: TRBV10-1
CDR3aa: CATLWGELQPQHF
CDR3nt: TGCGCCACCCTATGGGGGGAACTCCAGCCCCAGCATTTT

d_gene: TRBD2
j_gene: TRBJ2-2
abundance: NA
v_gene: TRBV7-9
CDR3aa: CASSRRLAGKNTGELFF
CDR3nt: TGTGCCAGCAGCAGACGACTAGCGGGGAAGAACACCGGGGAGCTGTTTTTT

d_gene: NA
j_gene: TRBJ2-1
abundance: NA
v_gene: TRBV5-6
CDR3aa: CASSLVGGNEQFF
CDR3nt: TGTGCCAGCAGCTTGGTGGGGGGAAATGAGCAGTTCTTC

d_gene: TRBD2
j_gene: TRBJ2-7
abundance: NA
v_gene: TRBV5-1
CDR3aa: CASQVGGEVYEQYF
CDR3nt: TGCGCCAGCCAGGTTGGGGGGGAGGTCTACGAGCAGTACTTC

d_gene: NA
j_gene: TRBJ1-1
abundance: NA
v_gene: TRBV9
CDR3aa: CASSVGGGSEAFF
CDR3nt: TGTGCCAGCAGCGTAGGAGGAGGGAGTGAAGCTTTCTTT

d_gene: TRBD2
j_gene: TRBJ2-7
abundance: NA
v_gene: TRBV11-2
CDR3aa: CASSPYSGGRSYEQYF
CDR3nt: TGTGCCAGCAGCCCATATAGCGGGGGTAGGTCCTACGAGCAGTACTTC

d_gene: NA
j_gene: TRBJ1-2
abundance: NA
v_gene: TRBV4-3
CDR3aa: CASSQDGAGWYGYTF
CDR3nt: TGCGCCAGCAGCCAAGATGGGGCAGGGTGGTATGGCTACACCTTC

d_gene: NA
j_gene: TRBJ1-1
abundance: NA
v_gene: TRBV11-2
CDR3aa: CASSIGGGLGTEAFF
CDR3nt: TGTGCCAGCAGCATCGGGGGAGGGTTGGGCACTGAAGCTTTCTTT

d_gene: TRBD1
j_gene: TRBJ1-1
abundance: NA
v_gene: TRBV7-2
CDR3aa: CASSIHRGSTEAFF
CDR3nt: TGTGCCAGCAGTATTCACAGGGGGAGCACTGAAGCTTTCTTT

d_gene: NA
j_gene: TRBJ2-1
abundance: NA
v_gene: TRBV9
CDR3aa: CASSVVKGEQFF
CDR3nt: TGTGCCAGCAGCGTAGTGAAGGGGGAGCAGTTCTTC

d_gene: TRBD1
j_gene: TRBJ1-3
abundance: NA
v_gene: TRBV13
CDR3aa: CASSSRGQGVGNTIYF
CDR3nt: TGTGCCAGCAGCTCTCGCGGACAGGGCGTGGGAAACACCATATATTTT

d_gene: TRBD2
j_gene: TRBJ2-1
abundance: NA
v_gene: TRBV6-1
CDR3aa: CASSPTSGGYNEQFF
CDR3nt: TGTGCCAGCAGTCCTACTAGCGGGGGCTACAATGAGCAGTTCTTC

d_gene: NA
j_gene: TRBJ2-7
abundance: once
v_gene: TRBV30
CDR3aa: CAWSPRDTYTYEQYF
CDR3nt: TGTGCCTGGAGTCCAAGGGACACTTACACCTACGAGCAGTACTTC

d_gene: TRBD1
j_gene: TRBJ2-7
abundance: NA
v_gene: TRBV4-1
CDR3aa: CASSQGTGLYEQYF
CDR3nt: TGCGCCAGCAGCCAAGGGACAGGGCTTTACGAGCAGTACTTC

d_gene: TRBD2
j_gene: TRBJ2-7
abundance: once
v_gene: TRBV13
CDR3aa: CASSGPGLGISYEQYF
CDR3nt: TGTGCCAGCAGCGGTCCGGGACTAGGGATCTCCTACGAGCAGTACTTC

d_gene: NA
j_gene: TRBJ1-1
abundance: NA
v_gene: TRBV7-9
CDR3aa: CASSLAAGNTEAFF
CDR3nt: TGTGCCAGCAGCTTAGCTGCCGGGAACACTGAAGCTTTCTTT

d_gene: TRBD1
j_gene: TRBJ1-1
abundance: NA
v_gene: TRBV5-8
CDR3aa: CASSSGQGASEAFF
CDR3nt: TGTGCCAGCAGCTCGGGACAGGGGGCTTCTGAAGCTTTCTTT

d_gene: NA
j_gene: TRBJ2-6
abundance: once
v_gene: TRBV7-2
CDR3aa: CASSLVPLPSSYGANVLTF
CDR3nt: TGTGCCAGCAGCTTAGTCCCTCTCCCCTCTAGCTACGGGGCCAACGTCCTGACTTTC

d_gene: TRBD2
j_gene: TRBJ2-7
abundance: NA
v_gene: TRBV9
CDR3aa: CASSVSSGGAPYEQYF
CDR3nt: TGTGCCAGCAGCGTCTCGAGCGGGGGGGCTCCCTACGAGCAGTACTTC

d_gene: NA
j_gene: TRBJ1-6
abundance: NA
v_gene: TRBV7-9
CDR3aa: CASSGTGLAPLHF
CDR3nt: TGTGCCAGCAGCGGTACAGGGCTGGCACCCCTCCACTTT

d_gene: NA
j_gene: TRBJ1-2
abundance: NA
v_gene: TRBV15
CDR3aa: CATSRDGQPYGYTF
CDR3nt: TGTGCCACCAGCAGAGATGGACAGCCCTATGGCTACACCTTC

d_gene: NA
j_gene: TRBJ2-1
abundance: NA
v_gene: TRBV9
CDR3aa: CASSVGGRSNEQFF
CDR3nt: TGTGCCAGCAGCGTGGGGGGGCGCAGCAATGAGCAGTTCTTC

d_gene: NA
j_gene: TRBJ2-1
abundance: NA
v_gene: TRBV6-6
CDR3aa: CASSYRVDEQFF
CDR3nt: TGTGCCAGCAGTTATCGGGTTGATGAGCAGTTCTTC

d_gene: NA
j_gene: TRBJ1-2
abundance: NA
v_gene: TRBV29-1
CDR3aa: CSVEGRQAAYGYTF
CDR3nt: TGCAGCGTTGAAGGCCGACAGGCGGCCTATGGCTACACCTTC

d_gene: TRBD2
j_gene: TRBJ2-7
abundance: NA
v_gene: TRBV4-3
CDR3aa: CASSQDGEGYEQYF
CDR3nt: TGCGCCAGCAGCCAAGATGGGGAGGGCTACGAGCAGTACTTC

d_gene: NA
j_gene: TRBJ1-2
abundance: NA
v_gene: TRBV5-4
CDR3aa: CASSLEANPGGYTF
CDR3nt: TGTGCCAGCAGCTTGGAAGCCAACCCAGGTGGCTACACCTTC

d_gene: TRBD2
j_gene: TRBJ2-1
abundance: NA
v_gene: TRBV2
CDR3aa: CASSGGTSGTNEQFF
CDR3nt: TGTGCCAGCAGTGGAGGGACTAGCGGGACCAATGAGCAGTTCTTC

d_gene: TRBD1
j_gene: TRBJ2-5
abundance: NA
v_gene: TRBV6-1
CDR3aa: CAGETGETQYF
CDR3nt: TGTGCCGGCGAGACAGGGGAGACCCAGTACTTC

d_gene: TRBD2
j_gene: TRBJ2-3
abundance: NA
v_gene: TRBV5-5
CDR3aa: CASSLAREGTDTQYF
CDR3nt: TGTGCCAGCAGCTTGGCCAGGGAGGGAACAGATACGCAGTATTTT

d_gene: NA
j_gene: TRBJ2-7
abundance: NA
v_gene: TRBV6-6
CDR3aa: CASSYQDEQYF
CDR3nt: TGTGCCAGCAGTTATCAGGACGAGCAGTACTTC